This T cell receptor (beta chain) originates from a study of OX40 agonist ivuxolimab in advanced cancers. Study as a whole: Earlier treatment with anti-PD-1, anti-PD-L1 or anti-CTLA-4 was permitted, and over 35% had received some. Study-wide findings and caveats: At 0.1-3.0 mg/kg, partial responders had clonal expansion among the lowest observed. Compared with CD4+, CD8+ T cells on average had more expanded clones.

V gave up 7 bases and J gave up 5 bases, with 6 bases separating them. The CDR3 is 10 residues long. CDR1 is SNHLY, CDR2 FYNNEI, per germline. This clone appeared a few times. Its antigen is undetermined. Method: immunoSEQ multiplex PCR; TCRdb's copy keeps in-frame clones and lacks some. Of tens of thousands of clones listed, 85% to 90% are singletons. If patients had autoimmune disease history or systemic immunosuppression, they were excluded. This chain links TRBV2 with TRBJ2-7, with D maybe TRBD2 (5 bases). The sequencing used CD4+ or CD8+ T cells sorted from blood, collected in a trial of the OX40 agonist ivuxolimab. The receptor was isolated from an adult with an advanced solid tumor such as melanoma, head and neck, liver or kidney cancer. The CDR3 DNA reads TGTGCCAGCAAGGAGGACGAGCAGTACTTC. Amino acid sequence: CASKEDEQYF.